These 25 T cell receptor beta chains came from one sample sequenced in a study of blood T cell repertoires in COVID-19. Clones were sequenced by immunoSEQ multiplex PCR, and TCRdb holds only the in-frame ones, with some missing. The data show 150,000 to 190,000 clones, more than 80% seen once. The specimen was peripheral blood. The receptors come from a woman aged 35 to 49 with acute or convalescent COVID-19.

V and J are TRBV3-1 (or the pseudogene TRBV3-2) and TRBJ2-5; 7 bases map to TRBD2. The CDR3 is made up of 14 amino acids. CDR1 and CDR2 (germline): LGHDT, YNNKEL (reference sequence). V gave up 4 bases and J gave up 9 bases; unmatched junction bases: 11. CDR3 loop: CASSPREGSRSQYF. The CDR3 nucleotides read TGTGCCAGCAGCCCAAGGGAGGGCAGTAGATCCCAGTACTTC.

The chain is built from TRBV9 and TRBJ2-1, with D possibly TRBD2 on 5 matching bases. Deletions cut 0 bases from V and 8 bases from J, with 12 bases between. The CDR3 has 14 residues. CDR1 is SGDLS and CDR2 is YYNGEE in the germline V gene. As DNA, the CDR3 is TGTGCCAGCAGCGTAGATGTAGACGGGGATGAGCAGTTCTTC. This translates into CASSVDVDGDEQFF.

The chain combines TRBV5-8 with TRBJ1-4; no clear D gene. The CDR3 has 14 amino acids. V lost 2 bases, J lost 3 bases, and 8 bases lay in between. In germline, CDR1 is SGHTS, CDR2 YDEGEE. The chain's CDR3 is CASSLPGSNEKLFF. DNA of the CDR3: TGTGCCAGCAGCTTACCCGGGTCTAATGAAAAACTGTTTTTT. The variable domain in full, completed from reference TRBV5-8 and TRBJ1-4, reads EAGVTQSPTHLIKTRGQQATLRCSPISGHTSVYWYQQALGLGLQFLLWYDEGEERNRGNFPPRFSGRQFPNYSSELNVNALELEDSALYLCASSLPGSNEKLFFGSGTQLSVL.

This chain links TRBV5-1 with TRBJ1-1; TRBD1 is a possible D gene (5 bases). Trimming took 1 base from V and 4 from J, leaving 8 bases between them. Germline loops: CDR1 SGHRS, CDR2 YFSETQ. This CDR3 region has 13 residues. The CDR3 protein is CASSLQDSTEAFF. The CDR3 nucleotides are TGCGCCAGCAGCTTGCAAGACAGCACTGAAGCTTTCTTT.

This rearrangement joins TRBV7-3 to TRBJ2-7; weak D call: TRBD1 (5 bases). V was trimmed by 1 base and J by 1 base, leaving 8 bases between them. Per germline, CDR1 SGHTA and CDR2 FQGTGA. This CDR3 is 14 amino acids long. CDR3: CASSLKQGSYEQYF. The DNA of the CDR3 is TGTGCCAGCAGCTTAAAGCAGGGATCCTACGAGCAGTACTTC.

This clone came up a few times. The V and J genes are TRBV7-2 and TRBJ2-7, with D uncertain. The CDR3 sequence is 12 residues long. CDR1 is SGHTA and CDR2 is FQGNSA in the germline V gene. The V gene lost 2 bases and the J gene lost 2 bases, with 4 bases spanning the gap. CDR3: CASSLLTYEQYF. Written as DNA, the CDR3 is TGTGCCAGCAGCTTATTAACCTACGAGCAGTACTTC.

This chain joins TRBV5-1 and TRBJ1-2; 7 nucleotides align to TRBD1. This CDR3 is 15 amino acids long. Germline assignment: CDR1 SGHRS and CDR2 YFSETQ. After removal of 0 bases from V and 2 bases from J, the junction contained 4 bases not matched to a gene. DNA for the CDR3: TGCGCCAGCAGCTTGGTAGGGACAGAGAACTATGGCTACACCTTC. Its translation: CASSLVGTENYGYTF.

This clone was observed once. The CDR3 loop reads CASSLRLAPTGELFF. DNA of the CDR3: TGTGCCAGCAGCCTCAGACTAGCCCCCACCGGGGAGCTGTTTTTT. This chain joins TRBV5-4 and TRBJ2-2, with 7 nucleotides matching TRBD2. This CDR3 contains 15 residues. V was clipped by 4 bases and J by 4 bases; unmatched bases: 7. In germline, CDR1 is SGHNT, CDR2 YYREEE (reference sequence).

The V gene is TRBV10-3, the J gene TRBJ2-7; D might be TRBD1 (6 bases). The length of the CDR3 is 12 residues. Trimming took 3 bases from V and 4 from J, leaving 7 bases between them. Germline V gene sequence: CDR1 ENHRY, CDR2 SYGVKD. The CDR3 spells CAISERGYEQYF. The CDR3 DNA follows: TGTGCCATCAGTGAAAGGGGGTACGAGCAGTACTTC.

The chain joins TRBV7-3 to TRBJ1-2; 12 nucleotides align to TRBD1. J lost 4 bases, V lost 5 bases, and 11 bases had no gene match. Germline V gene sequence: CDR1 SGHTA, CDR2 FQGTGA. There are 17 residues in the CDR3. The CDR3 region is CASSHTKGQGAGYGYTF. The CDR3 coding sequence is TGTGCCAGCAGCCATACCAAGGGACAGGGGGCAGGCTATGGCTACACCTTC.

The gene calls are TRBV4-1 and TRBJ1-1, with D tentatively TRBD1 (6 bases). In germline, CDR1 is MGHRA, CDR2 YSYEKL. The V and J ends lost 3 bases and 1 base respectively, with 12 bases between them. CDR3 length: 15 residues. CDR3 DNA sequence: TGCGCCAGCAGCCAGAGAGGGGGACAGAACACTGAAGCTTTCTTT. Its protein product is CASSQRGGQNTEAFF.

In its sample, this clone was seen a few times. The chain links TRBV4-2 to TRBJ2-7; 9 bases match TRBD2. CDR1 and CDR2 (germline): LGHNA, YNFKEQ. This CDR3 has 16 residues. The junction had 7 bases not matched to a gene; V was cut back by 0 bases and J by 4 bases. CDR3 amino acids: CASSQERGGYSYEQYF. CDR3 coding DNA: TGTGCCAGCAGCCAAGAGCGGGGGGGATATAGTTACGAGCAGTACTTC.

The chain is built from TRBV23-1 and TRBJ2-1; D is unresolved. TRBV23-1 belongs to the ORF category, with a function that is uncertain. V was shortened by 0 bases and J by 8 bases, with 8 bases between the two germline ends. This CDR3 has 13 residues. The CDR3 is CASSQSPGDEQFF. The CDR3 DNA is TGCGCCAGCAGTCAATCCCCGGGTGATGAGCAGTTCTTC.

The CDR3 loop reads CAWRWEGRTNSPLHF. CDR3 bases: TGTGCCTGGCGCTGGGAGGGCAGAACCAATTCACCCCTCCACTTT. V is TRBV30 and J is TRBJ1-6; D is uncertain. Trimming removed 5 bases from V and 7 bases from J, with 18 bases in between. The CDR3 extends over 15 amino acids. In germline, CDR1 is GTSNPN, CDR2 SVGIG (reference sequence).

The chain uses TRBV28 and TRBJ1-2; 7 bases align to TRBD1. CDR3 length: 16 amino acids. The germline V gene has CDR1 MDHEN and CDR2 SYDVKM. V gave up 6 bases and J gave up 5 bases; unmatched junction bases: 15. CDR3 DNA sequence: TGTGCCAGCAGCCAGACCCGCCTACAGGGGAGATATGGCTACACCTTC. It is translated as CASSQTRLQGRYGYTF.

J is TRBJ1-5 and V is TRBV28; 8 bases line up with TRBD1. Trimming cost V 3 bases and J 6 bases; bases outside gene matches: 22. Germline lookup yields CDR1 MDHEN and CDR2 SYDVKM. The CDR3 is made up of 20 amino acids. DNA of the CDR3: TGTGCCAGCAGTTTTGGTTACTTGGTCGGATACAGGGGGTTAGGTCAGCCCCAGCATTTT. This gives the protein CASSFGYLVGYRGLGQPQHF.

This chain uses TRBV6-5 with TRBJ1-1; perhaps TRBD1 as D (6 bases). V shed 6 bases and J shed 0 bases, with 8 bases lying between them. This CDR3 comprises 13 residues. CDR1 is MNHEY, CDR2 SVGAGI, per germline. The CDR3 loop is CASRRDMNTEAFF. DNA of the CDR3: TGTGCCAGCAGGAGGGACATGAACACTGAAGCTTTCTTT.

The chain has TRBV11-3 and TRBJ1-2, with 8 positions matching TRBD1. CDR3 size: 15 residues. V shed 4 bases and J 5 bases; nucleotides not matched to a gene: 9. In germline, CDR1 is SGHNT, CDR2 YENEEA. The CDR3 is CASSSRGQGSYGYTF. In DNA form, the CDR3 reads TGTGCCAGCAGCTCACGAGGACAGGGTTCGTATGGCTACACCTTC.

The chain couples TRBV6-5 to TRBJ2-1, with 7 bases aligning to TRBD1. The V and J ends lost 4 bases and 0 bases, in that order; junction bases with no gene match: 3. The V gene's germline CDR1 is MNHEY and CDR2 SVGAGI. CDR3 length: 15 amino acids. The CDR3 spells CASSLDRSSYNEQFF. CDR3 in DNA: TGTGCCAGCAGTTTGGACAGGAGCTCCTACAATGAGCAGTTCTTC.

CDR3 DNA sequence: TGTGCCAGCAGTCAGACAGGGTCTGGAAACACCATATATTTT. Its translation is CASSQTGSGNTIYF. V and J are TRBV7-3 and TRBJ1-3, with 7 bases fitting TRBD1. Per germline, CDR1 SGHTA and CDR2 FQGTGA. V was clipped by 6 bases and J by 1 base; unmatched bases: 3. The CDR3 is 14 residues long.

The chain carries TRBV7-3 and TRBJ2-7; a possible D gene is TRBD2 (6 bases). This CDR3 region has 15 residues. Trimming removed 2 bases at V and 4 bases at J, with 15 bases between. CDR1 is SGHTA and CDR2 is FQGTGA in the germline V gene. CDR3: CASSLYTGGKYEQYF. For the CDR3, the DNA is TGTGCCAGCAGCTTATATACCGGGGGAAAGTACGAGCAGTACTTC.

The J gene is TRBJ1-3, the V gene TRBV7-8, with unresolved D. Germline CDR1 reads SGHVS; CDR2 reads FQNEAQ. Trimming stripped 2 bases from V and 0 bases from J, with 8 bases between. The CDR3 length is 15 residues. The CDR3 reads CASSLQAYSGNTIYF. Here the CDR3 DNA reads TGTGCCAGCAGCTTACAGGCCTACTCTGGAAACACCATATATTTT.

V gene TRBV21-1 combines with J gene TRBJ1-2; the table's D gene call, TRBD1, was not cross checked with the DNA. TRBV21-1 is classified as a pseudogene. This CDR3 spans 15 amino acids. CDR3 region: CASSAGRLGVYGYTF. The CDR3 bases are TGTGCCAGCAGCGCCGGACGGTTAGGGGTCTATGGCTACACCTTC.

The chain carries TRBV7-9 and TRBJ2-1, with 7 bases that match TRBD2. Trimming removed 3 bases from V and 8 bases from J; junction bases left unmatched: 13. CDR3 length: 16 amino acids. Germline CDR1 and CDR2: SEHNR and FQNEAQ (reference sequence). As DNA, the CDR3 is TGTGCCAGCAGCTTCAGCGGGACGTTGGGGCACGATGAGCAGTTCTTC. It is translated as CASSFSGTLGHDEQFF. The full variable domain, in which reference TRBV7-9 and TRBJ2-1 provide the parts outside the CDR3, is DTGVSQNPRHKITKRGQNVTFRCDPISEHNRLYWYRQTLGQGPEFLTYFQNEAQLEKSRLLSDRFSAERPKGSFSTLEIQRTEQGDSAMYLCASSFSGTLGHDEQFFGPGTRLTVL.

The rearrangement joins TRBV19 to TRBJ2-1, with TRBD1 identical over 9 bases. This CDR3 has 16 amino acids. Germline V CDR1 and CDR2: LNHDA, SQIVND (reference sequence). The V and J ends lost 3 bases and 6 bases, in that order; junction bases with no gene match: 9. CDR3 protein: CASSILGDRAGNEQFF. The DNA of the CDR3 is TGTGCCAGTAGTATTCTAGGGGACAGGGCGGGCAATGAGCAGTTCTTC.